This passage covers 11 T cell receptor beta chains from one sample sequenced in a study of CD8 T cells in Susac syndrome. Random hexamers were used to reverse transcribe an amount of about 0.45 to 1 ug RNA. TCRdb redid the calling of the immunoSEQ multiplex PCR reads with MiXCR, one entry per CDR3 protein. This table holds a few hundred thousand distinct CDR3 sequences, 89% found once. Sequencing input: CD8+ T cells from PBMCs. The receptors derive from a human donor with multiple sclerosis.

This chain uses TRBV4-2 with TRBJ2-3, with 7 bases aligning to TRBD2. Per germline, CDR1 LGHNA and CDR2 YNFKEQ. CDR3 size: 17 residues. The J segment lost 1 base and the V segment lost 0 bases, leaving 7 bases of the junction unmatched. CDR3 nucleotide sequence: TGTGCCAGCAGCCAAGATCGTGTCAGCGGGGGCACAGATACGCAGTATTTT. Residues: CASSQDRVSGGTDTQYF.

V gene TRBV28 combines with J gene TRBJ2-7; a weak D match, TRBD1 (5 bases). The CDR3 contains 12 residues. Trimming shortened V by 4 bases and J by 5 bases, and 9 bases separated the two germline ends. Germline V lookup: CDR1 MDHEN, CDR2 SYDVKM. DNA of the CDR3: TGTGCCAGCAGTTGGCCAGGGAACGAGCAGTACTTC. As protein: CASSWPGNEQYF.

V is TRBV7-2 and J is TRBJ2-3, with 8 bases that match TRBD1. The V gene end was trimmed by 5 bases and the J gene end by 3 bases; junction bases not matched to a gene: 7. Germline V gene sequence: CDR1 SGHTA, CDR2 FQGNSA. The CDR3 is made up of 15 amino acids. DNA for the CDR3: TGTGCCAGCAGCATGACAGGGGAGTGGACAGATACGCAGTATTTT. Translation: CASSMTGEWTDTQYF.

The V gene is TRBV12-3 or TRBV12-4, the J gene TRBJ1-3; D is unresolved. The CDR3 is made up of 17 amino acids. V lost 1 base to trimming and J lost 2 bases, with 15 bases between them. This chain's CDR3 is CASSLGPAEGTGNTIYF. The CDR3 DNA follows: TGTGCCAGCAGTTTAGGCCCCGCAGAGGGTACTGGAAACACCATATATTTT.

V is TRBV7-9 and J is TRBJ2-1; 11 bases line up with TRBD2. From germline, CDR1 is SEHNR and CDR2 FQNEAQ (reference sequence). This CDR3 region has 19 residues. Trimming at V came to 5 bases and at J to 4 bases, leaving 16 bases not matched to a gene. The CDR3 bases are TGTGCCAGCAGCCGATATACAGCCGGGACTAGCGGCCCGTACAATGAGCAGTTCTTC. Translated, it gives CASSRYTAGTSGPYNEQFF.

V gene TRBV11-2 combines with J gene TRBJ2-2; perhaps TRBD2 as D (5 bases). The CDR3 contains 16 residues. The ends were cut back, 2 bases at V and 6 bases at J, with 16 bases in the middle. Germline lookup yields CDR1 SGHAT and CDR2 FQNNGV. The CDR3 spells CASSLSAGTDPGELFF. CDR3 DNA sequence: TGTGCCAGCAGCTTATCGGCGGGCACGGACCCCGGGGAGCTGTTTTTT.

The genes are TRBV27 and TRBJ1-2; tentative D call: TRBD1 (5 bases). CDR1 is MNHEY and CDR2 is SMNVEV in the germline V gene (reference sequence). Trimming shortened V by 4 bases and J by 5 bases, and 14 bases separated the two germline ends. This CDR3 contains 14 residues. The CDR3 loop reads CASSSKAAGYGYTF. The CDR3 region has the DNA TGTGCCAGCAGTTCTAAAGCGGCAGGGTATGGCTACACCTTC.

In DNA, the CDR3 is TGCGCCAGCAGCCAAGAGGGCAGGGCCGGCGAGCAGTACTTC. Translation gives CASSQEGRAGEQYF. This chain connects TRBV4-1 to TRBJ2-7; TRBD1 might be the D (5 bases). This CDR3 contains 14 residues. CDR1 is MGHRA, CDR2 YSYEKL, per germline. V lost 0 bases to trimming and J lost 6 bases, with 12 bases between them.

V and J are TRBV30 and TRBJ1-1, with D uncertain. This CDR3 spans 14 amino acids. V was shortened by 7 bases and J by 1 base, with 16 bases between the two germline ends. CDR1 and CDR2 from the germline V gene are GTSNPN and SVGIG (reference sequence). DNA of the CDR3: TGTGCCTACGCCCCCCTAATATCGAACACTGAAGCTTTCTTT. Translation gives CAYAPLISNTEAFF. The whole variable domain, filled in from reference TRBV30 and TRBJ1-1, reads SQTIHQWPATLVQPVGSPLSLECTVEGTSNPNLYWYRQAAGRGLQLLFYSVGIGQISSEVPQNLSASRPQDRQFILSSKKLLLSDSGFYLCAYAPLISNTEAFFGQGTRLTVV.

CDR3 bases: TGTGCCAGCAGTGCTGAGGGGTCAGTAGCTGGCGGTGGGGCCAATGAGCAGTTCTTC. It translates to CASSAEGSVAGGGANEQFF. V and J are TRBV12-3 or TRBV12-4 and TRBJ2-1, with D perhaps TRBD1 or TRBD2 (5 bases each). The CDR3 contains 19 residues. With 5 bases removed from V and 6 bases from J, the gap between germline ends came to 29 bases.

The V and J genes are TRBV6-2 or TRBV6-3 and TRBJ2-6; D unresolved. Trimming left V 7 bases short and J 1 base short, with 8 bases between. Germline-derived CDR1 and CDR2 are MNHEY and SVGEGT. The CDR3 spans 14 residues. The CDR3 bases are TGTGCCAGCATTCGGAGTTCTGGGGCCAACGTCCTGACTTTC. It translates to CASIRSSGANVLTF.